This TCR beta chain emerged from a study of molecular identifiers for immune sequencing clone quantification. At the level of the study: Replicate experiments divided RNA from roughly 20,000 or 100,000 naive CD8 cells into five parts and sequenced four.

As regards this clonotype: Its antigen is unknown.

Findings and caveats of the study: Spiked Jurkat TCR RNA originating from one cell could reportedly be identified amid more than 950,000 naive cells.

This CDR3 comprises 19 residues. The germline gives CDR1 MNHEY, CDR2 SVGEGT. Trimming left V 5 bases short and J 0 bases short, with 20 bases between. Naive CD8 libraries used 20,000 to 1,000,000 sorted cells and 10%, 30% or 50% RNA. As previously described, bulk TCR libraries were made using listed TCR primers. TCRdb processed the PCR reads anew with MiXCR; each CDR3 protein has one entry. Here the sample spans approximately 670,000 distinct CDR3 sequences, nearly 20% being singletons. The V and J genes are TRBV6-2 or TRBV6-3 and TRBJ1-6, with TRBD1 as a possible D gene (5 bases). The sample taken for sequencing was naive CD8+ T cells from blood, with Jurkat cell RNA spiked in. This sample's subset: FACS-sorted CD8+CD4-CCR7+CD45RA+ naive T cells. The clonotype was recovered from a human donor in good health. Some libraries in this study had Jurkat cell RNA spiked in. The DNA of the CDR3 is TGTGCCAGCAGTAACGGGATCTGGGGGATCGGCTCCTATAATTCACCCCTCCACTTT. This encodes CASSNGIWGIGSYNSPLHF.